A selection of T cell receptor beta chains follows, all from one sample in a study of OX40 agonist ivuxolimab in advanced cancers. Method: immunoSEQ multiplex PCR; TCRdb's copy keeps in-frame clones and lacks some. The profile shows tens of thousands of clones, 80% to 90% of them singletons. Sequenced material: CD4+ or CD8+ T cells sorted from blood, taken in a trial of the OX40 agonist ivuxolimab. All receptors derive from an adult with an advanced solid tumor such as melanoma, head and neck, liver or kidney cancer. CDR3s include the opening cysteine and the closing phenylalanine or tryptophan. A D gene is named only where the DNA matches it firmly. Some rows mark clone size as missing; the rest say once, few, many or name a class of expanded clone.

J gene: TRBJ2-3; D gene: NA; clone size: NA; V gene: TRBV7-9; CDR3 DNA: TGTGCCAGCAGCCAACAGGGAGAGCAGGGGACAGATACGCAGTATTTT; CDR3 protein: CASSQQGEQGTDTQYF
J gene: TRBJ2-7; D gene: TRBD2; clone size: NA; V gene: TRBV10-2; CDR3 DNA: TGCGCCAGCAGTGAGGCTAGCGGGGGGTTCTACGAGCAGTACTTC; CDR3 protein: CASSEASGGFYEQYF
J gene: TRBJ2-1; D gene: NA; clone size: NA; V gene: TRBV6-1; CDR3 DNA: TGTGCCACATCGCCTGGCCTCTTGGGTGAGCAGTTCTTC; CDR3 protein: CATSPGLLGEQFF
J gene: TRBJ2-1; D gene: TRBD2; clone size: NA; V gene: TRBV6-1; CDR3 DNA: TGTGCCAGCAGTGCCCCCGGGGGGACCGTTTCGGATGAGCAGTTCTTC; CDR3 protein: CASSAPGGTVSDEQFF
J gene: TRBJ2-3; D gene: NA; clone size: NA; V gene: TRBV19; CDR3 DNA: TGTGCCAGTAGTATTATACTAGAAAGCACAGATACGCAGTATTTT; CDR3 protein: CASSIILESTDTQYF
J gene: TRBJ2-3; D gene: NA; clone size: NA; V gene: TRBV7-9; CDR3 DNA: TGTTCGACAGAAAGCACACATACGCAGTCTTTT; CDR3 protein: CSTESTHTQSF
J gene: TRBJ2-1; D gene: TRBD2; clone size: NA; V gene: TRBV7-9; CDR3 DNA: TGTGCCAGCAGCCCAGGGACTAGCATGAGAAGTAGGGACAATGAGCAGTTCTTC; CDR3 protein: CASSPGTSMRSRDNEQFF
J gene: TRBJ2-5; D gene: NA; clone size: NA; V gene: TRBV4-2; CDR3 DNA: TGTGCCAGCAGCCAAGCCATGTGGGTCGAGACCCCAAGGGAGACCCAGTACTTC; CDR3 protein: CASSQAMWVETPRETQYF
J gene: TRBJ2-2; D gene: TRBD1; clone size: NA; V gene: TRBV29-1; CDR3 DNA: TGCAGCGTTGAATTCAGACAGGGCAGCACCGGGGAGCTGTTTTTT; CDR3 protein: CSVEFRQGSTGELFF
J gene: TRBJ1-1; D gene: NA; clone size: NA; V gene: TRBV6-5; CDR3 DNA: TGTGCCAGCAGTTACCAGGGGTTATACACTGAAGCTTTCTTT; CDR3 protein: CASSYQGLYTEAFF
J gene: TRBJ2-1; D gene: TRBD2; clone size: NA; V gene: TRBV27; CDR3 DNA: TGTGCCAGCAGTGATAGCGGGGCCGTTTACAATGAGCAGTTCTTC; CDR3 protein: CASSDSGAVYNEQFF
J gene: TRBJ2-1; D gene: NA; clone size: NA; V gene: TRBV18; CDR3 DNA: TGTGCCAGCTCACCAAGGACCTTGGGGGGCAATGAGCAGTTCTTC; CDR3 protein: CASSPRTLGGNEQFF
J gene: TRBJ1-3; D gene: NA; clone size: once; V gene: TRBV2; CDR3 DNA: TGTGCCAGCAGTGAATATCCCGCCGGCGACCCTGGAAACACCATATATTTT; CDR3 protein: CASSEYPAGDPGNTIYF
J gene: TRBJ1-2; D gene: NA; clone size: NA; V gene: TRBV6-5; CDR3 DNA: TGTGCCAGCAGTTTTGGGGGGGTCGGCTACACCTTC; CDR3 protein: CASSFGGVGYTF
J gene: TRBJ2-7; D gene: NA; clone size: NA; V gene: TRBV10-2; CDR3 DNA: TGCGCCAGCAGTGATCGAAGGGCGGATAAGTACTTC; CDR3 protein: CASSDRRADKYF
J gene: TRBJ1-5; D gene: NA; clone size: NA; V gene: TRBV5-7; CDR3 DNA: TGTGCCAGCACACCTGATACCCAGCCCCAGCATTTT; CDR3 protein: CASTPDTQPQHF
J gene: TRBJ2-7; D gene: NA; clone size: NA; V gene: TRBV5-1; CDR3 DNA: TGCGCCAGCAGCTGGGACTGGGGAGGTTCCTACGAGCAGTACTTC; CDR3 protein: CASSWDWGGSYEQYF
J gene: TRBJ1-4; D gene: TRBD1; clone size: NA; V gene: TRBV6-1; CDR3 DNA: TGTGCCAGCAGTGAAAGGACAGGGGGCAGTGAAAAACTGTTTTTT; CDR3 protein: CASSERTGGSEKLFF
J gene: TRBJ2-1; D gene: TRBD2; clone size: few; V gene: TRBV6-1; CDR3 DNA: TGTGCCAGCAGTGTAGGACTAGCGAGCAATGAGCAGTTCTTC; CDR3 protein: CASSVGLASNEQFF
J gene: TRBJ2-1; D gene: TRBD2; clone size: NA; V gene: TRBV11-3; CDR3 DNA: TGTGCCAGCAGCCCCGGGGGGGAGGAGCCAGGGGATGAGCAGTTCTTC; CDR3 protein: CASSPGGEEPGDEQFF
J gene: TRBJ2-1; D gene: NA; clone size: NA; V gene: TRBV11-1; CDR3 DNA: TGTGCCAGCAGCCCGGGACGGAGCTCCTACAATGAGCAGTTCTTC; CDR3 protein: CASSPGRSSYNEQFF
J gene: TRBJ2-7; D gene: NA; clone size: NA; V gene: TRBV5-1; CDR3 DNA: TGCGCCAGCAGCCCCACGGGGAGCTTGGAATTTTACGAGCAGTACTTC; CDR3 protein: CASSPTGSLEFYEQYF
J gene: TRBJ1-2; D gene: NA; clone size: once; V gene: TRBV2; CDR3 DNA: TGTGCCAGCAGGAGGGCTGGCTACACCTTC; CDR3 protein: CASRRAGYTF
J gene: TRBJ1-2; D gene: NA; clone size: few; V gene: TRBV14; CDR3 DNA: TGTGCCAGCAGCCATGGGTGGGGGCTTTCCGATGGCTACACCTTC; CDR3 protein: CASSHGWGLSDGYTF
J gene: TRBJ2-1; D gene: NA; clone size: NA; V gene: TRBV29-1; CDR3 DNA: TGCAGCGTTGAGTCCCGTAGTGAGCAGTTCTTC; CDR3 protein: CSVESRSEQFF
J gene: TRBJ1-1; D gene: NA; clone size: NA; V gene: TRBV5-6; CDR3 DNA: TGTGCCAGCAGCCTTGGGGCAGGGGTTTTTTCGGAAGCTTTCTTT; CDR3 protein: CASSLGAGVFSEAFF
J gene: TRBJ2-7; D gene: NA; clone size: NA; V gene: TRBV4-1; CDR3 DNA: TGCGCCAGCAGCCAAGACAGGGCCTCCTACGAGCAGTACTTC; CDR3 protein: CASSQDRASYEQYF
J gene: TRBJ2-1; D gene: TRBD2; clone size: NA; V gene: TRBV19; CDR3 DNA: TGTGCCAGTAGTATAGATCTATGGGGTAGCGGGAGTTACAATGAGCAGTTCTTC; CDR3 protein: CASSIDLWGSGSYNEQFF
J gene: TRBJ2-3; D gene: NA; clone size: once; V gene: TRBV6-6; CDR3 DNA: TGTGCCAGCAACACGGGAGTCGGCACAGATACGCAGTATTTT; CDR3 protein: CASNTGVGTDTQYF